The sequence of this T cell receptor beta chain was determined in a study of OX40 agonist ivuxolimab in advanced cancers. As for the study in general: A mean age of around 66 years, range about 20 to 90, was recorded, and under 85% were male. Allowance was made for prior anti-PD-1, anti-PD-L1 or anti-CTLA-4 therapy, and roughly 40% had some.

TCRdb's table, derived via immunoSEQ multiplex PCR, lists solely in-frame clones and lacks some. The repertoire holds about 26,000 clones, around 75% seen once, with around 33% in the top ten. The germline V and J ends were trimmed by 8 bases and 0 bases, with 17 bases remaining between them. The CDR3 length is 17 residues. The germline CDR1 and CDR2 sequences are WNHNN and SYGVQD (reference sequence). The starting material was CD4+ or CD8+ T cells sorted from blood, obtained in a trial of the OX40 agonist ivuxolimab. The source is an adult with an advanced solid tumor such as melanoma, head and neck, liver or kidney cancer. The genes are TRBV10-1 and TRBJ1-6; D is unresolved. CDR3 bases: TGCGCCAGCGTCTACATATTCTTCAGCTCCTATAATTCACCCCTCCACTTT. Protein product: CASVYIFFSSYNSPLHF.